This T cell receptor beta chain was found in a study of T cells after yellow fever vaccination. Looking at the study overall: It was SMART-Seq v4 Ultra Low Input that prepared the fractions with low cell numbers.

Study-level points and caveats: Of the clonotypes, a small share occurred in both CD4 and CD8 compartments. Clones from primary vaccination mostly reappeared after the booster (roughly 95% CD4, around 90% CD8).

This CDR3 region has 17 residues. Germline trimming cut 0 bases from V and 4 bases from J; bases unmatched to any gene: 11. In germline, CDR1 is DFQATT, CDR2 SNEGSKA (reference sequence). As to this clonotype: What it binds is unknown.

TCRdb reprocessed the 5' RACE reads via MiXCR and lists one record per CDR3 protein. There are about 300,000 distinct CDR3 sequences in the sample; 3% to 4.5% occur only once, and about 24% lies in the top ten. The rearrangement joins TRBV20-1 to TRBJ2-3, with 9 bases fitting TRBD2. Sequencing used PBMCs, obtained 5 days after the yellow fever booster vaccination. The receptor comes from a man aged 18 to 30 who received the YFV17D yellow fever vaccine. The CDR3 DNA reads as TGCAGTGCTAGAGATCGAGCCCTAGCGGGGTTCCCAGATACGCAGTATTTT. Residues: CSARDRALAGFPDTQYF.